This TCR beta chain derives from a study of shared clonotypes between healthy human individuals. General study points: Naive CD4 clonotypes overlapped across a handful of donors at around 4.8%. Among the subsets, naive ones generally showed larger estimated richness than memory ones.

Details on this clone: Its specificity is not known.

Nashville, Tennessee was home to all donors, who were Caucasian adults. Sequencing was at deep level. TCRdb keeps only in-frame clones here, not all; method: immunoSEQ multiplex PCR. Of approximately 340,000 clones detected, around 70% appear once; the ten largest clones hold more than 9%. This CDR3 region has 16 residues. From germline, CDR1 is SGHNT and CDR2 YYREEE (reference sequence). With 6 bases removed from V and 4 bases from J, the gap between germline ends came to 20 bases. This receptor was taken from a man aged 30 to 45 in good health. Input material: memory CD4+ T cells sorted from blood. Subset described: CD45RA-negative fraction. The chain is built from TRBV5-4 and TRBJ2-1; D is possibly TRBD2 (7 bases). DNA of the CDR3: TGTGCCAGCACCCGAGTGGGGGCTAGCGGATACAATGAGCAGTTCTTC. Its protein product is CASTRVGASGYNEQFF.